One and the same sample provided the 25 T cell receptor beta chains below, sequenced in a study of blood T cells in healthy people across ages. A sample-barcoded 5' primer and a J-beta primer mix were used in a second PCR of roughly 7 to 11 cycles. TCRdb reprocessed the 5' RACE reads via MiXCR and lists one record per CDR3 protein. The table includes 780,000 or so distinct CDR3 sequences, about 53% detected once. Sequencing was done on a sample of blood. These TCRs come from a man at least 80 years old in good health.

The table lists this clonotype with many counts. For the CDR3, the DNA is TGTGCCAGCAGCCCACCTGGGGCCAACGTCCTGACTTTC. It codes for CASSPPGANVLTF. This chain connects TRBV3-1 to TRBJ2-6; D ambiguous. Germline values: CDR1 LGHDT, CDR2 YNNKEL (reference sequence). V was clipped by 4 bases and J by 2 bases, with 3 bases between them. CDR3 length: 13 residues.

This clonotype was observed a handful of times. The chain couples TRBV4-1 to TRBJ2-7, with 8 bases aligning to TRBD1. With V trimmed by 3 bases and J by 1 base, 8 bases remained unmatched. Germline values: CDR1 MGHRA, CDR2 YSYEKL. This CDR3 region has 16 residues. For the CDR3, the DNA is TGCGCCAGCAGCCATTTCCTCACAGGGGGGTCCTACGAGCAGTACTTC. It translates to CASSHFLTGGSYEQYF.

This clonotype was observed many times. This rearrangement joins TRBV27 to TRBJ2-6; D may be TRBD1 (5 bases). The CDR3 length is 15 residues. Trimming cost V 2 bases and J 0 bases, with 5 bases left between them. Germline CDR1 reads MNHEY; CDR2 reads SMNVEV (reference sequence). This chain's CDR3 is CASSLQGSGANVLTF. CDR3 nucleotides: TGTGCCAGCAGTTTACAGGGCTCTGGGGCCAACGTCCTGACTTTC.

The rearrangement joins TRBV20-1 to TRBJ2-7; the match to TRBD1 covers 10 bases. From germline, CDR1 is DFQATT and CDR2 SNEGSKA (reference sequence). Trimming took 3 bases from V and 5 from J; bases not matched to a gene: 7. CDR3 size: 14 residues. In nucleotides, the CDR3 is TGCAGTGCTAGGGGGGGACAGGGGAGCCACGAGCAGTACTTC. Its translation: CSARGGQGSHEQYF.

This clonotype was recorded at least ten times. This CDR3 is CASSPGQREQYF. In DNA, the CDR3 is TGTGCCAGCAGCCCCGGGCAGCGGGAGCAGTACTTC. The V call is TRBV7-2, the J call TRBJ2-7; perhaps TRBD2 as D (5 bases). Germline lookup yields CDR1 SGHTA and CDR2 FQGNSA. Deletions cut 5 bases from V and 7 bases from J, with 12 bases between. The CDR3 length is 12 residues.

This clonotype was observed a few times. The chain joins TRBV7-6 to TRBJ2-1; TRBD2 matches at 9 bases. Trimming removed 5 bases from V and 7 bases from J; junction bases left unmatched: 15. Germline V lookup: CDR1 SGHVS, CDR2 FNYEAQ. This CDR3 comprises 17 residues. CDR3 nucleotide sequence: TGTGCCAGCAGCCTCCTGGACGGAGCGGGAGGTAGTAATGAGCAGTTCTTC. It encodes CASSLLDGAGGSNEQFF.

The chain employs TRBV20-1 and TRBJ1-1; weak D call: TRBD1 (5 bases). V shed 3 bases and J shed 2 bases, with 19 bases lying between them. Germline lookup yields CDR1 DFQATT and CDR2 SNEGSKA (reference sequence). The length of the CDR3 is 16 residues. The CDR3 spells CSASAPWRGGNTEAFF. The DNA of the CDR3 is TGCAGTGCTAGTGCCCCATGGCGGGGGGGAAACACTGAAGCTTTCTTT.

This rearrangement joins TRBV12-3 or TRBV12-4 to TRBJ1-1; no definite D call. V was trimmed by 2 bases and J by 4 bases, leaving 8 bases between them. CDR3 size: 13 residues. The CDR3 loop is CASSLSGLTEAFF. CDR3 sequence (DNA): TGTGCCAGCAGTTTATCAGGCCTCACTGAAGCTTTCTTT.

This chain connects TRBV4-1 to TRBJ2-1; D may be TRBD2 (6 bases). Germline lookup yields CDR1 MGHRA and CDR2 YSYEKL. Trimming shortened V by 5 bases and J by 8 bases, and 22 bases separated the two germline ends. This CDR3 region has 16 residues. CDR3 sequence reads: CASSSPWTGGLHEQFF. CDR3 sequence (DNA): TGCGCCAGCAGCTCCCCGTGGACCGGAGGGCTACATGAGCAGTTCTTC.

This clonotype was counted a few times. This chain uses TRBV4-2 with TRBJ1-6, with D perhaps matching TRBD1 (6 bases). The CDR3 runs 15 residues. V lost 8 bases and J lost 1, with 12 bases in between. CDR1 LGHNA and CDR2 YNFKEQ come from the germline V gene. The CDR3 nucleotides read TGTGCCAGCCAGGGGTTAAGATCCTATAATTCACCCCTCCACTTT. It codes for CASQGLRSYNSPLHF.

V gene TRBV3-1 combines with J gene TRBJ2-3; 12 bases are a match to TRBD2. Germline V CDR1 and CDR2: LGHDT, YNNKEL (reference sequence). The CDR3 loop spans 16 amino acids. The trim removed 4 bases at V and 5 bases at J, leaving 7 bases unmatched. The CDR3 nucleotides are TGTGCCAGCAGCCCAAGCGGACTAGCGGGGAGAGATACGCAGTATTTT. This codes for CASSPSGLAGRDTQYF.

This chain connects TRBV9 to TRBJ2-4; 8 bases align to TRBD2. The assigned J gene may be wrong: the sequence end matches TRBJ2-7 better. This CDR3 spans 15 amino acids. Germline assignment: CDR1 SGDLS and CDR2 YYNGEE. As DNA, the CDR3 is TGTGCCAGCAGCCAACGGGGAGCGGGAGATTACGAGCAGTACTTC. Residues: CASSQRGAGDYEQYF.

This clonotype was picked up one time. The rearrangement uses TRBV20-1 and TRBJ2-1; D is tentatively TRBD1 or TRBD2 (7 bases each). The J call may be incorrect, as the DNA end agrees better with TRBJ2-7. The CDR3 is 14 amino acids. CDR1 is DFQATT, CDR2 SNEGSKA, per germline (reference sequence). The CDR3 DNA reads as TGCAGTGCTAGAGGAACAGGGGACTACAATGAGCAGTACTTC. Translation: CSARGTGDYNEQYF.

This clonotype occurred a few times. The DNA of the CDR3 is TGTGCCATCCGGAGGGACACATCATCCTACAATGAGCAGTTCTTC. Its protein product is CAIRRDTSSYNEQFF. The rearrangement uses TRBV10-3 and TRBJ2-1; D is possibly TRBD1 or TRBD2 (6 bases each). Germline V gene sequence: CDR1 ENHRY, CDR2 SYGVKD. Trimming pared 8 bases from V and 1 base from J, leaving 15 bases between. CDR3 length: 15 amino acids.

This clonotype was observed at least ten times. The chain is built from TRBV14 and TRBJ2-5; 8 bases agree with TRBD2. The germline V gene has CDR1 SGHDN and CDR2 FVKESK. The CDR3 is 17 amino acids. Trimming at V came to 1 base and at J to 5 bases, leaving 12 bases not matched to a gene. Written as DNA, the CDR3 is TGTGCCAGCAGCCAAGGTCTAGCCGGACTAGCTTGGGAGACCCAGTACTTC. This translates into CASSQGLAGLAWETQYF.

This clonotype was counted between two and nine times. The chain joins TRBV20-1 to TRBJ1-2, with 8 bases lining up with TRBD1. V shed 6 bases and J 8 bases; nucleotides not matched to a gene: 8. Germline V CDR1 and CDR2: DFQATT, SNEGSKA (reference sequence). This CDR3 has 12 residues. The CDR3, as DNA: TGCAGTGCCCCCCAGGGGGCGCGGGGCTACACCTTC. It yields the protein CSAPQGARGYTF.

The table lists this clonotype with many counts. CDR3 bases: TGTGCCAGCAGTTTGTACAGGGGGCTGGACACTGAAGCTTTCTTT. This gives the protein CASSLYRGLDTEAFF. J is TRBJ1-1 and V is TRBV27; 9 positions match TRBD1. Germline loops: CDR1 MNHEY, CDR2 SMNVEV (reference sequence). V trimming: 3 bases; J trimming: 3 bases; junction bases outside the gene matches: 5. The CDR3 has 15 amino acids.

At least ten counts were recorded for this clonotype. CDR3 DNA sequence: TGTGCCATCAGCACCACAGGGGTGGGAGGCTACACCTTC. This codes for CAISTTGVGGYTF. The rearrangement uses TRBV10-3 and TRBJ1-2; 7 bases match TRBD1. Trimming took 6 bases from V and 8 from J; bases not matched to a gene: 9. The CDR3 consists of 13 residues. Germline-derived CDR1 and CDR2 are ENHRY and SYGVKD.

The rearrangement joins TRBV18 to TRBJ2-2; D is perhaps TRBD1 (5 bases). Looked up from germline, CDR1 is KGHSH and CDR2 is LQKENI. This CDR3 comprises 14 residues. Trimming shortened V by 6 bases and J by 4 bases, and 12 bases separated the two germline ends. The CDR3 nucleotides read TGTGCCAGCTCCCCGAGCCAGGGCACCGGGGAGCTGTTTTTT. Translating gives CASSPSQGTGELFF.

This clonotype was counted between two and nine times. This chain joins TRBV20-1 and TRBJ2-3, with 12 bases matching TRBD2. The germline gives CDR1 DFQATT, CDR2 SNEGSKA (reference sequence). This CDR3 comprises 16 residues. Germline trimming cut 0 bases from V and 2 bases from J; bases unmatched to any gene: 3. As DNA, the CDR3 is TGCAGTGCTAGAGATACTAGCGGGAGGCTCACAGATACGCAGTATTTT. Amino acid sequence: CSARDTSGRLTDTQYF.

The V gene is TRBV10-3, the J gene TRBJ2-3, with D tentatively TRBD2 (5 bases). The germline V gene encodes CDR1 ENHRY and CDR2 SYGVKD. The CDR3 has 14 residues. Trimming stripped 3 bases from V and 2 bases from J, with 9 bases between. CDR3 nucleotide sequence: TGTGCCATCAGTGAACGGCGGGCCACAGATACGCAGTATTTT. Translating gives CAISERRATDTQYF.

CDR3 region: CASSFPKSMGGSAYEQYF. Here the CDR3 DNA reads TGTGCCAGCAGCTTCCCAAAATCAATGGGGGGTTCTGCCTACGAGCAGTACTTC. J is TRBJ2-7 and V is TRBV7-2; weak D call: TRBD2 (6 bases). The CDR3 has 18 residues. CDR1 is SGHTA, CDR2 FQGNSA, per germline. V was shortened by 3 bases and J by 2 bases, with 23 bases between the two germline ends.

The chain joins TRBV28 to TRBJ2-7; 10 bases line up with TRBD2. The CDR3 is made up of 16 amino acids. From germline, CDR1 is MDHEN and CDR2 SYDVKM. J gave up 0 bases and V 2 bases, and 4 bases lay outside the gene matches. As DNA, the CDR3 is TGTGCCAGCAGTTTACCCTCTAGCGGGAGCTCCTACGAGCAGTACTTC. Amino acids: CASSLPSSGSSYEQYF. Variable domain in full (rest from reference TRBV28 and TRBJ2-7): DVKVTQSSRYLVKRTGEKVFLECVQDMDHENMFWYRQDPGLGLRLIYFSYDVKMKEKGDIPEGYSVSREKKERFSLILESASTNQTSMYLCASSLPSSGSSYEQYFGPGTRLTVT.

The chain couples TRBV24-1 to TRBJ2-2; 10 positions match TRBD1. The CDR3 loop spans 14 amino acids. The V segment lost 6 bases and the J segment 4 bases; nucleotides outside the gene matches: 1. Germline V gene lookup returns CDR1 KGHDR and CDR2 SFDVKD. The CDR3 DNA follows: TGTGCCACCAGTAGGACAGGGGGCACCGGGGAGCTGTTTTTT. Translation gives CATSRTGGTGELFF.

The chain has TRBV11-2 and TRBJ2-5; 12 bases agree with TRBD2. V lost 5 bases, J lost 4 bases, and 5 bases stayed unmatched. Germline CDR1 and CDR2: SGHAT and FQNNGV. This CDR3 contains 15 residues. The CDR3 sequence: CASSPGLAGRETQYF. DNA of the CDR3: TGTGCCAGCAGCCCAGGACTAGCGGGGAGAGAGACCCAGTACTTC.